What follows are 6 T cell receptor beta chains derived from one specimen sequenced in a study of CD8 T cells in Susac syndrome. When the RNA was reverse transcribed, random hexamers were used with an input of roughly 0.5 to 1 ug. A single record per CDR3 protein comes from TCRdb applying MiXCR to the immunoSEQ multiplex PCR reads. The table lists 130,000 or so distinct CDR3 sequences, under 95% of them singletons. The sequencing input was CD8+ T cells from PBMCs. The receptor set was obtained from a human donor with multiple sclerosis.

This clonotype was recorded only once. The chain uses TRBV6-5 and TRBJ2-7, with D perhaps matching TRBD1 or TRBD2 (5 bases each). Per germline, CDR1 MNHEY and CDR2 SVGAGI. With 6 bases removed from V and 0 bases from J, the gap between germline ends came to 15 bases. This CDR3 is 15 amino acids long. The CDR3 loop is CASSPTAVHSYEQYF. Here the CDR3 DNA reads TGTGCCAGCAGCCCGACAGCGGTCCACTCCTACGAGCAGTACTTC.

V and J are TRBV6-2 or TRBV6-3 and TRBJ2-7; possibly TRBD2 for D (5 bases). In germline, CDR1 is MNHEY, CDR2 SVGEGT. V was trimmed by 6 bases and J by 9 bases, leaving 12 bases between them. The CDR3 sequence is 11 residues long. The CDR3 sequence: CASSLDEGQYF. CDR3 sequence (DNA): TGTGCCAGCAGCCTTGACGAGGGGCAGTACTTC.

This sequence joins TRBV4-1 and TRBJ2-7, with 10 bases matching TRBD2. CDR1 and CDR2 (germline): MGHRA, YSYEKL. The CDR3 covers 13 residues. V shed 3 bases, J shed 7 bases, and the junction held 3 bases outside the gene matches. The CDR3 sequence: CASSHPGLAEQYF. CDR3 nucleotide sequence: TGCGCCAGCAGCCACCCGGGACTAGCGGAGCAGTACTTC.

This rearrangement joins TRBV7-9 to TRBJ2-1; no reliable D call. CDR1 and CDR2 (germline): SEHNR, FQNEAQ (reference sequence). The V end was cut by 8 bases, the J end by 4 bases, with 9 bases between. The CDR3 is 12 residues long. CDR3 in amino acids: CASLSGYNEQFF. DNA for the CDR3: TGTGCCAGCCTCTCCGGGTACAATGAGCAGTTCTTC.

The chain carries TRBV12-3 or TRBV12-4 and TRBJ2-7; D might be TRBD1 (6 bases). There are 14 residues in the CDR3. V shed 7 bases and J shed 0 bases, with 13 bases lying between them. The CDR3 DNA reads as TGTGCCAGCAAACGGACAGCGAGCTCCTACGAGCAGTACTTC. It specifies CASKRTASSYEQYF.

The count of this clonotype is one. The chain links TRBV27 to TRBJ1-1; possible D gene TRBD1, 5 bases. V lost 4 bases and J lost 5, with 14 bases in between. Germline CDR1 reads MNHEY; CDR2 reads SMNVEV (reference sequence). The CDR3 length is 14 residues. In DNA form, the CDR3 reads TGTGCCAGCAGTTGGTGGGGGTCGAGTACTGAAGCTTTCTTT. Its translation is CASSWWGSSTEAFF.